The table lists the clone carrying this T cell receptor (beta chain) with many counts. What it recognizes is unknown. The CDR3 spans 13 residues. Germline-derived CDR1 and CDR2 are DFQATT and SNEGSKA (reference sequence). V was clipped by 3 bases and J by 0 bases, with 8 bases between them. These data belong to a study of molecular identifiers for immune sequencing clone quantification. Study conclusions and caveats: Effector cells had over 98% of their molecules in clones above 20 RNA copies, while naive cells had under 1%.

In TCRdb, the PCR reads were re-called with MiXCR into one record per CDR3 protein. Of 400,000 to 600,000 distinct CDR3 sequences in the sample, around 23% were seen once. Sequenced input: naive CD8+ T cells from blood, with Jurkat cell RNA spiked in. Noted subset: FACS-sorted CD8+CD4-CCR7+CD45RA+ naive T cells. The chain links TRBV20-1 to TRBJ2-5, with D uncertain. The source of this sequence is a human donor in good health. Some libraries in this study had Jurkat cell RNA spiked in. The CDR3, as DNA: TGCAGTGCTAGGGGCCCCTACCAAGAGACCCAGTACTTC. Amino acid sequence: CSARGPYQETQYF.